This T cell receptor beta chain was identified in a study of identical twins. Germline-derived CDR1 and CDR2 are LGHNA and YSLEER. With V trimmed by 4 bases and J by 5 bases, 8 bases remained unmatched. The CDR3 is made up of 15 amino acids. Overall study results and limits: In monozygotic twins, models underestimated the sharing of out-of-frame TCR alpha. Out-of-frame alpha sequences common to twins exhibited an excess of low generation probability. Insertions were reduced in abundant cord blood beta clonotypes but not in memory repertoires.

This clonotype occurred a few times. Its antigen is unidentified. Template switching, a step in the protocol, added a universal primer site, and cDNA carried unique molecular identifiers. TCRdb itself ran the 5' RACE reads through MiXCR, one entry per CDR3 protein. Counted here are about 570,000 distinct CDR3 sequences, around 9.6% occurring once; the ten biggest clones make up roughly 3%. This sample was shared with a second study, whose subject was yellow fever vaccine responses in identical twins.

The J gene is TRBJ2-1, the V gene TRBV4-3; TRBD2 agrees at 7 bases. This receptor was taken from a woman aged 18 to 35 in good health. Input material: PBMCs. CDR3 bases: TGCGCCAGCAGCCCCCCCGGGGGGAGTAACAATGAGCAGTTCTTC. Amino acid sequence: CASSPPGGSNNEQFF.